A selection of T cell receptor beta chains follows, all from one sample in a study of CD4+ T cells in melanoma. The table came from immunoSEQ multiplex PCR; TCRdb's copy has only in-frame clones and leaves some out. The table has 9,900 or so clones, 69% seen once. Sequencing input: peripheral blood. The receptors shown here come from a human donor with melanoma. The conserved cysteine and the conserved F or W are not part of the CDR3 here.

v_call,j_call,cdr3_aa
TRBV11-2,TRBJ1-1,ASSPVTGGSAF
TRBV9,NA,ASSGGGGAAGHYEQY
TRBV6-5,TRBJ2-2,ASSGQPIGGELF
TRBV5-6,TRBJ1-6,ASSLTDRPNSPLH
TRBV5-5,TRBJ2-2,ASSRSGTGGVTGELF
TRBV6-5,TRBJ1-6,ASSYSTGGSSSPLH
TRBV5-4,TRBJ1-1,ASSLSLNTEAF
TRBV6-5,TRBJ1-5,ASSYGELNQPQH
TRBV25-1,TRBJ2-7,ASSELGTYEQY
TRBV7-6,TRBJ1-1,ASSLEPGGRGNTEAF
TRBV19,TRBJ1-1,ASSMGYLTEAF
TRBV6-1,TRBJ2-2,ASSDLGTTNTGELF
TRBV16,TRBJ1-2,ASSQSGGTRIYGYT
TRBV19,TRBJ1-1,ASRHGEAF
TRBV9,TRBJ2-5,ASSARGAMETQY
TRBV5-4,TRBJ2-5,ASSLKGQGRGETQY
TRBV18,TRBJ2-2,ASSLGPTGELF
TRBV6-1,TRBJ2-7,ASSLLLLHYEQY
TRBV19,TRBJ2-2,ASSIYGGDTGELF
TRBV19,TRBJ2-1,ASSTGVWDYHNEQF
TRBV2,TRBJ2-2,ASSGTSGATGELF
TRBV6-1,TRBJ2-1,ASSEAGLAANEQF
TRBV18,TRBJ2-4,ASSPHRAGGQSHLAKNIQY
TRBV28,TRBJ1-3,ASSLGPSGGRSGNTIY
TRBV6-4,TRBJ2-3,ASSALRGDTQY
TRBV19,TRBJ2-3,ASSIVQSTDTQY
TRBV5-6,TRBJ2-7,ASRPIQGIDEQY
TRBV7-3,TRBJ1-3,ASSLGGSGNTIY
TRBV29-1,TRBJ2-7,SVTLETTWGYEQY
TRBV19,TRBJ2-5,ASSMELGHQETQY
TRBV6-5,NA,ASSAGTGNYEQY
TRBV10-3,TRBJ1-1,AISETPTVNTEAF
TRBV27,TRBJ1-4,ASSPPLGTGEKLF
TRBV28,TRBJ2-7,ATCPEGLAGVQQY
TRBV7-5,TRBJ2-1,ASSQGLHSYNEQF
TRBV27,TRBJ2-6,ASSHGANVLT
TRBV27,TRBJ1-2,ASSPQGRVYGYT